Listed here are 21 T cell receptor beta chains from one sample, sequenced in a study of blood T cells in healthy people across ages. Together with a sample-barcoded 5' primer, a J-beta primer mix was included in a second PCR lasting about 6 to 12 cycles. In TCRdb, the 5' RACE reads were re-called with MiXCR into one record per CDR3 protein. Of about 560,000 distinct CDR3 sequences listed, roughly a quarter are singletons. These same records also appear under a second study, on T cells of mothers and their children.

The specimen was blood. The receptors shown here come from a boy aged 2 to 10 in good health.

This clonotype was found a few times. CDR3 bases: TGTGCCAGCAGCTCGACTAGCTACGAGCAGTACTTC. It translates to CASSSTSYEQYF. The chain recombines TRBV7-9 with TRBJ2-7, with D possibly matching TRBD2 (6 bases). CDR1 and CDR2 (germline): SEHNR, FQNEAQ (reference sequence). V gave up 4 bases and J gave up 3 bases, with 7 bases separating them. The CDR3 has 12 amino acids.

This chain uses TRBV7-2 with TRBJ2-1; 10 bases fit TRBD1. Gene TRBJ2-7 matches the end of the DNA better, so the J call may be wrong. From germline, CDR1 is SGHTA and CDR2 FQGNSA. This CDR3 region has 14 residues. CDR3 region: CASSIPGQGHEQYF. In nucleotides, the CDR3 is TGTGCCAGCAGCATCCCGGGACAGGGGCACGAGCAGTACTTC.

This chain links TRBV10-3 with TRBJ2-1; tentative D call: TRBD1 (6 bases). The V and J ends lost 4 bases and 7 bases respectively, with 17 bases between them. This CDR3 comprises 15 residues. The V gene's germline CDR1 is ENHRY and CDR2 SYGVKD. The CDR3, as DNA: TGTGCCATCAGTGGCCAGGGGCGCGGTGGGAATGAGCAGTTCTTC. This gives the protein CAISGQGRGGNEQFF.

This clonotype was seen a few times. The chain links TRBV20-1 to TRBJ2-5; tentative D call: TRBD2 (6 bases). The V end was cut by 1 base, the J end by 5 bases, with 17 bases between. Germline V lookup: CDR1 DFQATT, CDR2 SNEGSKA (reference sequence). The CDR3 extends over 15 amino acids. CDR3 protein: CSARGGTGSLETQYF. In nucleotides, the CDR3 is TGCAGTGCTAGAGGCGGGACTGGCTCCCTCGAGACCCAGTACTTC.

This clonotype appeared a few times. In nucleotides, the CDR3 is TGTGCCAGCAGTTACTCGACACCGCGGGTGAAGCAAGAGACCCAGTACTTC. This gives the protein CASSYSTPRVKQETQYF. This chain uses TRBV6-6 with TRBJ2-5, with D possibly matching TRBD2 (5 bases). Trimming pared 0 bases from V and 2 bases from J, leaving 16 bases between. The CDR3 consists of 17 residues. CDR1 MNHNY and CDR2 SVGAGI come from the germline V gene (reference sequence).

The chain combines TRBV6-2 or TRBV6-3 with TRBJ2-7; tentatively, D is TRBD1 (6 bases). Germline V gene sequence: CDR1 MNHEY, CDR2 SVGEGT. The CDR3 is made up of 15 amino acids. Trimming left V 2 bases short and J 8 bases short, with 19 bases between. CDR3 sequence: CASSYLWGLVDKQYF. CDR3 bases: TGTGCCAGCAGTTACCTTTGGGGGCTAGTAGACAAGCAGTACTTC.

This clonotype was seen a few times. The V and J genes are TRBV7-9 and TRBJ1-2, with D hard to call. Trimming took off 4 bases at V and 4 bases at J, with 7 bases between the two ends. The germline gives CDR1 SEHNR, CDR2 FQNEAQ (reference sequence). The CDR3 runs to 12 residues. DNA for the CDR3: TGTGCCAGCAGCTCCAATACCTATGGCTACACCTTC. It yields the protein CASSSNTYGYTF. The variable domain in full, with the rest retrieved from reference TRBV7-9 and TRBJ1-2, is DTGVSQNPRHKITKRGQNVTFRCDPISEHNRLYWYRQTLGQGPEFLTYFQNEAQLEKSRLLSDRFSAERPKGSFSTLEIQRTEQGDSAMYLCASSSNTYGYTFGSGTRLTVV.

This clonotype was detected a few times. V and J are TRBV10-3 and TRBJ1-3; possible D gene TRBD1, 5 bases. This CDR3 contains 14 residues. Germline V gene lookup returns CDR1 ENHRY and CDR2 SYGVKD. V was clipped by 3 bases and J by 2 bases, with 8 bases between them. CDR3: CAISDSGTGNTIYF. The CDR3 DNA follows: TGTGCCATCAGTGATTCAGGGACTGGAAACACCATATATTTT.

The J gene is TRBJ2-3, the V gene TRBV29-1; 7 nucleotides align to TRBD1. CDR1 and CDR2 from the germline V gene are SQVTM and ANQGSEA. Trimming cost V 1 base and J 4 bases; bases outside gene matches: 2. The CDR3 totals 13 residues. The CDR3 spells CSVEVTGPDTQYF. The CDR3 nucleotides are TGCAGCGTTGAAGTGACAGGGCCAGATACGCAGTATTTT.

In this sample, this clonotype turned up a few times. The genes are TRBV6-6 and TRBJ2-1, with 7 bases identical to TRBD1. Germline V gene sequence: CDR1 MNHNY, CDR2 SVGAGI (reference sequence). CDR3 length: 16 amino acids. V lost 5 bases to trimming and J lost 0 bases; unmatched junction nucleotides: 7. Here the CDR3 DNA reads TGTGCCAGCAGTCATAGACAGGGAGTCTCCTACAATGAGCAGTTCTTC. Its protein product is CASSHRQGVSYNEQFF.

CDR3 in amino acids: CASSFAEQTQYF. DNA of the CDR3: TGTGCCAGCAGCTTCGCAGAGCAGACCCAGTACTTC. The chain has TRBV13 and TRBJ2-5, with D unclear. V lost 3 bases and J lost 6, with 8 bases in between. This CDR3 contains 12 residues. Germline V CDR1 and CDR2: PRHDT, FYEKMQ (reference sequence).

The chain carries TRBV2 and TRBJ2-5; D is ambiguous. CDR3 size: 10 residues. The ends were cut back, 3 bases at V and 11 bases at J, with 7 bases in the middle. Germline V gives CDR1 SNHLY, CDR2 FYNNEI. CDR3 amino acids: CASSDVEQYF. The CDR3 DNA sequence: TGTGCCAGCAGTGATGTTGAACAGTACTTC.

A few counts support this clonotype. CDR3 region: CASSQDIRWRGMGETQYF. In DNA form, the CDR3 reads TGTGCCAGCAGCCAAGATATTCGTTGGAGGGGGATGGGAGAGACCCAGTACTTC. The chain combines TRBV3-1 with TRBJ2-5; D could derive from TRBD1 or TRBD2 (6 bases each). Trimming cost V 0 bases and J 4 bases, with 21 bases left between them. Germline values: CDR1 LGHDT, CDR2 YNNKEL (reference sequence). The CDR3 has 18 residues.

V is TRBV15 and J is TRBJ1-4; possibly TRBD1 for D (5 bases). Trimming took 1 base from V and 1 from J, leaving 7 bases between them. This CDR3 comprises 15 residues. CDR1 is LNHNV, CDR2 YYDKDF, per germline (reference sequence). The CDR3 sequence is CATSRVGRTNEKLFF. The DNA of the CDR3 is TGTGCCACCAGCAGAGTGGGGCGAACTAATGAAAAACTGTTTTTT.

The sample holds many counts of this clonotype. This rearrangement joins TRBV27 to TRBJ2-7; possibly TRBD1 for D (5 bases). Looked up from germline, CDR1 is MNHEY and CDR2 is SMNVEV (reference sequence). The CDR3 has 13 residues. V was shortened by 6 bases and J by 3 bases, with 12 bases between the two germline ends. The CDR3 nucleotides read TGTGCCAGCAGCTTGGGCAGGGTCTACGAGCAGTACTTC. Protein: CASSLGRVYEQYF.

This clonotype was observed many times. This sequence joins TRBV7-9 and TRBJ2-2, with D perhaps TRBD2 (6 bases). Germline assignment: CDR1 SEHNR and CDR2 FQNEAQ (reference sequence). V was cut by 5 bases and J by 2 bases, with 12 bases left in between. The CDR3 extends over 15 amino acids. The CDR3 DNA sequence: TGTGCCAGCAGCATATGGGGACTCAACACCGGGGAGCTGTTTTTT. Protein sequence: CASSIWGLNTGELFF.

In DNA form, the CDR3 reads TGTGCCATCGCCCCGGGACAGGGCGAAAAACTGTTTTTT. Translation: CAIAPGQGEKLFF. The chain is built from TRBV10-3 and TRBJ1-4; 9 bases align to TRBD1. This CDR3 is 13 amino acids long. Trimming removed 8 bases from V and 8 bases from J; junction bases left unmatched: 6. Germline CDR1 reads ENHRY; CDR2 reads SYGVKD.

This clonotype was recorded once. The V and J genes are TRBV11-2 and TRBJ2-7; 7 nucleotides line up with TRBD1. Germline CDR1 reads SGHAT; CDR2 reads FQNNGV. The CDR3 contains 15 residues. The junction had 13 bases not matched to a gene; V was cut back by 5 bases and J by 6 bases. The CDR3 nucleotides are TGTGCCAGCAGCCCGCTAACAGGGGATCGTGGCGAGCAGTACTTC. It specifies CASSPLTGDRGEQYF. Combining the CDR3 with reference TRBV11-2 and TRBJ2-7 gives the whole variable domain EAGVAQSPRYKIIEKRQSVAFWCNPISGHATLYWYQQILGQGPKLLIQFQNNGVVDDSQLPKDRFSAERLKGVDSTLKIQPAKLEDSAVYLCASSPLTGDRGEQYFGPGTRLTVT.

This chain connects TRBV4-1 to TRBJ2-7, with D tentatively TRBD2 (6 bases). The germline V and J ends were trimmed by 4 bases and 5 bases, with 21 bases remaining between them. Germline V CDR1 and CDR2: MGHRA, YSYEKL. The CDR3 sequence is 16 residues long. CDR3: CASSLQAEGAGHEQYF. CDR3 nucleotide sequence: TGCGCCAGCAGCCTTCAAGCGGAGGGTGCCGGTCACGAGCAGTACTTC.

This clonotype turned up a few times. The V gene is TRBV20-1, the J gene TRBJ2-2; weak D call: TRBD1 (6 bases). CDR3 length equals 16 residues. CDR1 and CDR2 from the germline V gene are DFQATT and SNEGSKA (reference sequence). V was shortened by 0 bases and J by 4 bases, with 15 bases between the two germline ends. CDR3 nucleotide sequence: TGCAGTGCTAGAGACCCAACAGGGCCGATCACCGGGGAGCTGTTTTTT. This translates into CSARDPTGPITGELFF.

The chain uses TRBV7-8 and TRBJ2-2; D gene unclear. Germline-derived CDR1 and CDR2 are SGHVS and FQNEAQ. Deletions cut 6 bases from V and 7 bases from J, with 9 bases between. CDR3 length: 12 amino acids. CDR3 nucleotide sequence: TGTGCCAGCAGTCTGGTGGTCGGGGAGCTGTTTTTT. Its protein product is CASSLVVGELFF.